The rows below give T cell receptor beta chains drawn from one sample of a study of Tregs in tolerant kidney transplant recipients. Only in-frame clones appear in the TCRdb table, and some are missing; sequencing was by immunoSEQ multiplex PCR. Of tens of thousands of clones listed, 80% to 85% are singletons. Sequenced: CD4+ T cells from blood. The source is a human donor in good health. CDR3s include the opening cysteine and the closing phenylalanine or tryptophan. D genes are given only for firm matches. The size field is filled for only some rows; it gives once, few, many or a size class.

v_gene	abundance	j_gene	d_gene	CDR3aa	CDR3nt
TRBV7-9	few	TRBJ2-5	NA	CASSLLGRETQYF	TGTGCCAGCAGCTTGCTTGGGCGGGAGACCCAGTACTTC
TRBV5-1	NA	TRBJ2-1	TRBD1	CASSAGDRAYNEQFF	TGCGCCAGCAGCGCTGGGGACAGGGCTTACAATGAGCAGTTCTTC
TRBV11-2	once	TRBJ1-2	NA	CASSLDEGGNTF	TGTGCCAGCAGCTTAGATGAAGGAGGAAACACCTTC
TRBV12-5	once	TRBJ2-3	TRBD1	CASGSDRAPDTQYF	TGTGCTAGTGGTTCGGACAGGGCCCCAGATACGCAGTATTTT
TRBV21-1	NA	TRBJ1-1	NA	CASSNTGSGDTEAFF	TGTGCCAGCAGCAATACAGGCTCCGGGGACACTGAAGCTTTCTTT
TRBV19	NA	TRBJ2-1	NA	CASSGRRGSEQFF	TGTGCCAGTAGTGGACGACGGGGGAGTGAGCAGTTCTTC
TRBV6-5	NA	TRBJ2-7	NA	CAAVLRPYEQYF	TGTGCAGCAGTCTTACGTCCCTACGAGCAGTACTTC
TRBV2	NA	TRBJ2-5	TRBD1	CASTTGGQEETQYF	TGTGCCAGCACCACAGGGGGCCAGGAAGAGACCCAGTACTTC
TRBV7-2	NA	TRBJ2-7	TRBD2	CASSHSGGSYEQYF	TGTGCCAGCAGCCACAGCGGGGGATCCTACGAGCAGTACTTC
TRBV29-1	NA	TRBJ2-3	NA	CSVENRGTDTQYF	TGCAGCGTTGAGAACAGGGGCACAGATACGCAGTATTTT
TRBV10-3	NA	TRBJ1-1	NA	CAIRPADSNTEAFF	TGTGCCATCAGACCCGCCGACAGCAACACTGAAGCTTTCTTT
TRBV7-6	NA	TRBJ1-1	NA	CASRERGLGRNTEAFF	TGTGCCAGCAGGGAACGGGGGTTAGGACGTAACACTGAAGCTTTCTTT
TRBV27	NA	TRBJ1-4	NA	CATQPQGGIEKLFF	TGTGCCACCCAGCCACAGGGAGGGATTGAAAAACTGTTTTTT
TRBV6-5	few	TRBJ2-3	TRBD2	CASSDSGGRDTQYF	TGTGCCAGCAGTGACAGCGGGGGTAGAGATACGCAGTATTTT
TRBV4-1	NA	TRBJ2-3	NA	CASSQEGLAWTDTQYF	TGCGCCAGCAGCCAAGAAGGGCTAGCGTGGACAGATACGCAGTATTTT
TRBV9	NA	TRBJ2-1	NA	CASSVAGLARGNEQFF	TGTGCCAGCAGCGTAGCGGGACTCGCCCGGGGCAATGAGCAGTTCTTC
TRBV7-2	NA	TRBJ2-1	TRBD2	CASSLERGGLYEQFF	TGTGCCAGCAGCTTAGAGCGGGGGGGCCTCTATGAGCAGTTCTTC
TRBV14	NA	TRBJ2-5	NA	CASSPRYGTGQETQYF	TGTGCCAGCAGCCCCAGGTACGGGACGGGTCAAGAGACCCAGTACTTC
TRBV21-1	once	TRBJ1-6	NA	CASSKRSVGDIDSYNSPLHF	TGTGCCAGCAGCAAAAGGTCGGTAGGGGATATTGACTCCTATAATTCACCCCTCCACTTT
TRBV5-4	NA	TRBJ2-7	NA	CASSLGRQSLGEQYF	TGTGCCAGCAGCTTGGGGAGACAGTCTTTGGGAGAGCAGTACTTC
TRBV25-1	NA	TRBJ1-1	NA	CASSEPQYTEAFF	TGTGCCAGCAGTGAACCCCAATACACTGAAGCTTTCTTT
TRBV7-8	NA	TRBJ1-1	NA	CASSSGKGSTEAFF	TGTGCCAGCAGCTCAGGCAAAGGTTCGACTGAAGCTTTCTTT
TRBV7-2	few	TRBJ2-1	TRBD2	CASSSRGTSGSGLRNEQFF	TGTGCCAGCAGCTCCCGGGGGACTAGCGGGAGCGGGCTACGCAATGAGCAGTTCTTC
TRBV5-1	NA	TRBJ2-7	NA	CASSSVLVEQYF	TGTGCCAGCAGCTCAGTCCTAGTAGAGCAGTACTTC
TRBV4-3	NA	TRBJ2-1	NA	CASSQDWAVSYNEQFF	TGCGCCAGCAGCCAAGATTGGGCGGTCTCCTACAATGAGCAGTTCTTC
TRBV7-2	NA	TRBJ2-7	NA	CASSFGQPSAEQYF	TGTGCCAGCAGCTTCGGACAACCATCCGCTGAGCAGTACTTC
TRBV5-1	NA	TRBJ2-3	TRBD1	CASSQGQTTSSTDTQYF	TGCGCCAGCAGCCAGGGACAGACGACTTCAAGCACAGATACGCAGTATTTT
TRBV7-9	NA	TRBJ1-1	TRBD1	CASSRDRGRTFF	TGTGCCAGCAGCCGAGACAGGGGGAGGACTTTCTTT
TRBV10-3	NA	TRBJ2-1	NA	CAIKGSASYNEQFF	TGTGCCATCAAAGGATCGGCTAGCTACAATGAGCAGTTCTTC
TRBV11-3	NA	TRBJ2-5	NA	CASQNNLEETQYF	TGTGCCAGCCAGAATAATCTTGAGGAGACCCAGTACTTC
TRBV20-1	medium-sized	TRBJ1-4	NA	CSANEFQKLFF	TGCAGTGCTAATGAGTTCCAAAAACTGTTTTTT
TRBV11-2	NA	TRBJ2-3	NA	CASSLMVIGTDTQYF	TGTGCCAGCAGCTTAATGGTAATAGGCACAGATACGCAGTATTTT
TRBV19	NA	TRBJ2-7	NA	CASSIDQGGEQYF	TGTGCCAGTAGTATTGATCAGGGAGGCGAGCAGTACTTC
TRBV25-1	NA	TRBJ2-7	NA	CASSEYGGPEQYF	TGTGCCAGCAGTGAATATGGGGGTCCCGAGCAGTACTTC
TRBV19	NA	TRBJ2-3	TRBD2	CASSPHGGEGTDTQYF	TGTGCCAGTAGTCCCCATGGAGGGGAGGGGACAGATACGCAGTATTTT
TRBV7-2	NA	TRBJ1-5	NA	CASSFPNQPQHF	TGTGCCAGCAGCTTTCCAAATCAGCCCCAGCATTTT
TRBV25-1	NA	TRBJ1-4	NA	CASSGTRTTNEKLFF	TGTGCCAGCAGTGGGACACGTACAACTAATGAAAAACTGTTTTTT
TRBV28	few	TRBJ1-4	NA	CASNQLRINEKLFF	TGTGCCAGCAACCAACTGCGGATTAATGAAAAACTGTTTTTT
TRBV14	once	TRBJ2-1	TRBD2	CASSHIAGGPRNEQFF	TGTGCCAGCAGCCATATAGCGGGAGGGCCTAGAAATGAGCAGTTCTTC
TRBV5-1	NA	TRBJ2-2	NA	CASSLSGTHTGELFF	TGCGCCAGCAGCTTATCCGGGACCCACACCGGGGAGCTGTTTTTT
TRBV25-1	NA	TRBJ2-2	TRBD1	CASSRGTGAAGELFF	TGTGCCAGCAGTAGGGGGACAGGGGCCGCCGGGGAGCTGTTTTTT
TRBV2	NA	TRBJ1-1	TRBD1	CASSGQGISRF	TGTGCCAGCAGCGGACAGGGTATAAGTCGGTTT
TRBV6-5	NA	TRBJ1-1	NA	CASRPAVASTEAFF	TGTGCCAGCAGGCCCGCTGTCGCCTCCACTGAAGCTTTCTTT